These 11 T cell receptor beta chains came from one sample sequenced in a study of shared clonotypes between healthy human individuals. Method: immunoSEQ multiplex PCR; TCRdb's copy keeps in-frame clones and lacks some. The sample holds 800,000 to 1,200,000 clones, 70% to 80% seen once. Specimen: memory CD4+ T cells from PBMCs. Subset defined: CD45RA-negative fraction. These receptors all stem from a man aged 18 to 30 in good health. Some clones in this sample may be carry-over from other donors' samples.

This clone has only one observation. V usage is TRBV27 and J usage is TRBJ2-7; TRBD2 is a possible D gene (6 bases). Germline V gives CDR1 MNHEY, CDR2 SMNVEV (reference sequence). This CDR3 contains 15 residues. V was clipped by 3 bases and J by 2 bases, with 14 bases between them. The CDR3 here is CASSFKAEGTYEQYF. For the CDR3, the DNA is TGTGCCAGCAGTTTTAAAGCGGAGGGGACCTACGAGCAGTACTTC.

The CDR3 DNA reads as TGTGCCAGCAGTTTAGGGGGCGCGACAGGGGACTATGGCTACACCTTC. Residues: CASSLGGATGDYGYTF. The genes are TRBV28 and TRBJ1-2; 8 nucleotides align to TRBD1. V lost 2 bases, J lost 3 bases, and 8 bases stayed unmatched. CDR1 is MDHEN and CDR2 is SYDVKM in the germline V gene. The CDR3 extends over 16 amino acids.

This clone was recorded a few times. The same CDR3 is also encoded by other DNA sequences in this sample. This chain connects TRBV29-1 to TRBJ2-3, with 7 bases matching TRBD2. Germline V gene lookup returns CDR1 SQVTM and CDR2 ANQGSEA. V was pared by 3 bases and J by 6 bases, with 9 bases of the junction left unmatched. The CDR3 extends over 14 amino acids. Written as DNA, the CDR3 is TGCAGCGTTGAGGGTGGGAGGGCCGTGGATACGCAGTATTTT. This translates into CSVEGGRAVDTQYF.

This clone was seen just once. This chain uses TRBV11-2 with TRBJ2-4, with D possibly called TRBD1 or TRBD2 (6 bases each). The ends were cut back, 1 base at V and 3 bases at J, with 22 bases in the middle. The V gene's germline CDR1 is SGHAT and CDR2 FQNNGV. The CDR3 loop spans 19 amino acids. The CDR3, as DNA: TGTGCCAGCAGCTTAGGAGGATCTTTAGGGGGGCTGGACAAAAACATTCAGTACTTC. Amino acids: CASSLGGSLGGLDKNIQYF. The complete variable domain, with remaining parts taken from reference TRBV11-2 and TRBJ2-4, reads EAGVAQSPRYKIIEKRQSVAFWCNPISGHATLYWYQQILGQGPKLLIQFQNNGVVDDSQLPKDRFSAERLKGVDSTLKIQPAKLEDSAVYLCASSLGGSLGGLDKNIQYFGAGTRLSVL.

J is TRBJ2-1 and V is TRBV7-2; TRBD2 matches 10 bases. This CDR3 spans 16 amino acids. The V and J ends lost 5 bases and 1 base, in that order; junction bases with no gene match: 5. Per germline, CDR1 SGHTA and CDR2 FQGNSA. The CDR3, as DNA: TGTGCCAGCAGCCCCCGGACTAGCGGATCCTACAATGAGCAGTTCTTC. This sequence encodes CASSPRTSGSYNEQFF. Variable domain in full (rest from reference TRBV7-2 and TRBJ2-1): GAGVSQSPSNKVTEKGKDVELRCDPISGHTALYWYRQSLGQGLEFLIYFQGNSAPDKSGLPSDRFSAERTGGSVSTLTIQRTQQEDSAVYLCASSPRTSGSYNEQFFGPGTRLTVL.

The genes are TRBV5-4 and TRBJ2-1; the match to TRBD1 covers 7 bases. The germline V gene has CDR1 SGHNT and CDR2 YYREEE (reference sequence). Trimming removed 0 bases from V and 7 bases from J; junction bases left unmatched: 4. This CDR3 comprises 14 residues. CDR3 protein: CASSLAFRGNEQFF. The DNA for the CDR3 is TGTGCCAGCAGCTTGGCATTCAGGGGGAATGAGCAGTTCTTC.

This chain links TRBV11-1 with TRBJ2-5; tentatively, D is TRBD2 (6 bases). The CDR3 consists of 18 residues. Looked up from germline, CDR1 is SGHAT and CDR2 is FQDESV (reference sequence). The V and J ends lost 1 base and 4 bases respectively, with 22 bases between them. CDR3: CASSLGSERVYPRETQYF. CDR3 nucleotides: TGTGCCAGCAGCTTAGGGTCGGAGCGGGTGTACCCCCGAGAGACCCAGTACTTC.

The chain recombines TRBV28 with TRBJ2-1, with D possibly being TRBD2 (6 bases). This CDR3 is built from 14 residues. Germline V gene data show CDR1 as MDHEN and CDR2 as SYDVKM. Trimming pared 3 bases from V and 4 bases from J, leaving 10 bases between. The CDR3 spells CASSFTSRYNEQFF. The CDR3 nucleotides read TGTGCCAGCAGTTTCACTAGCAGGTACAATGAGCAGTTCTTC.

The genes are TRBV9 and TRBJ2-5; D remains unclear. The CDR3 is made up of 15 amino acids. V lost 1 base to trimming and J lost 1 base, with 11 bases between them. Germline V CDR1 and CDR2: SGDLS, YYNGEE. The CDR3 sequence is CASSVSSTFQETQYF. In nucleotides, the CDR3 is TGTGCCAGCAGCGTATCGTCGACTTTCCAAGAGACCCAGTACTTC.

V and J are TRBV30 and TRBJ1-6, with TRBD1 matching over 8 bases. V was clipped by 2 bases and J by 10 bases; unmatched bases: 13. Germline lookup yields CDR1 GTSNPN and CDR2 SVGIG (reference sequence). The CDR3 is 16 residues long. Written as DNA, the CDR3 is TGTGCCTGGAGTAACCCAGGGGGCGCGGCACGGTCACCCCTCCACTTT. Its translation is CAWSNPGGAARSPLHF.

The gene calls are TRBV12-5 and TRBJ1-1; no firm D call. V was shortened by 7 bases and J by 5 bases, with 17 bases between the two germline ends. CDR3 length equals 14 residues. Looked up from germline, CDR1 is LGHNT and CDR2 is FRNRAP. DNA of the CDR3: TGTGCTAGTGCCGCTTCCGGTGGTAGAACTGAAGCTTTCTTT. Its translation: CASAASGGRTEAFF.